Each of the 25 T cell receptor beta chains below was sequenced from the same sample in a study of beta chain features in type 1 diabetes. Expressed TCRB transcripts were sequenced, since all the RNA that had been isolated was reverse transcribed. Assay: immunoSEQ multiplex PCR; the TCRdb copy retains only in-frame clones and omits some. The sample records about 290,000 clones, under 8.5% being singletons. The sample consisted of central memory CD4+ T cells from blood. The receptors were sampled from a young woman in good health.

V usage is TRBV28 and J usage is TRBJ1-1; a possible D gene is TRBD1 (6 bases). CDR1 MDHEN and CDR2 SYDVKM come from the germline V gene. V lost 4 bases to trimming and J lost 2 bases, with 11 bases between them. The CDR3 consists of 14 residues. The CDR3, as DNA: TGTGCCAGCAGTTCCCCAGGGGTTAACACTGAAGCTTTCTTT. This encodes CASSSPGVNTEAFF.

This chain links TRBV6-1 with TRBJ2-1, with 9 nucleotides matching TRBD1. Germline-derived CDR1 and CDR2 are MNHNS and SASEGT. This CDR3 contains 14 residues. With 6 bases clipped from V and 9 bases from J, the junction kept 9 bases outside the gene matches. CDR3 amino acids: CASRATGGGGEQFF. DNA of the CDR3: TGTGCCAGCAGAGCGACAGGGGGAGGGGGTGAGCAGTTCTTC.

This clone has more than one count but fewer than ten. The rearrangement joins TRBV4-3 to TRBJ2-7, with 11 bases lining up with TRBD2. J was trimmed by 6 bases and V by 0 bases; bases with no gene match: 7. Germline V gene sequence: CDR1 LGHNA, CDR2 YSLEER. This CDR3 comprises 16 residues. DNA for the CDR3: TGCGCCAGCAGCCAAGATGTTGTAGCGGGAGGGGGCGAGCAGTACTTC. Protein sequence: CASSQDVVAGGGEQYF.

The chain uses TRBV5-6 and TRBJ2-1; TRBD2 aligns across 10 bases. V dropped 3 bases and J dropped 3; count of bases not matched to a gene: 9. Germline V CDR1 and CDR2: SGHDT, YYEEEE. The CDR3 has 17 amino acids. CDR3 DNA sequence: TGTGCCAGCAGCTCCTACCCGGGACTAGCGCTCTACAATGAGCAGTTCTTC. Protein product: CASSSYPGLALYNEQFF.

This clone was counted only a few times. This chain's CDR3 is CASSLGHRETQYF. CDR3 DNA sequence: TGTGCCAGCAGCTTAGGGCATCGAGAGACCCAGTACTTC. This sequence joins TRBV7-2 and TRBJ2-5; D gene ambiguous. The CDR3 spans 13 residues. The V gene lost 1 base and the J gene lost 4 bases, with 7 bases spanning the gap. Germline loops: CDR1 SGHTA, CDR2 FQGNSA.

This clone was detected many times. The rearrangement links TRBV5-1 to TRBJ2-1, with 7 bases lining up with TRBD2. Germline CDR1 and CDR2: SGHRS and YFSETQ. The V segment lost 3 bases and the J segment 3 bases; nucleotides outside the gene matches: 6. The CDR3 runs 15 residues. CDR3 nucleotide sequence: TGCGCCAGCAGCTCGACTAGCCCCCTCTACAATGAGCAGTTCTTC. Its translation: CASSSTSPLYNEQFF.

This clone has only a few counts. V and J are TRBV18 and TRBJ2-7; D gene unclear. Trimming removed 2 bases from V and 5 bases from J, with 7 bases in between. The CDR3 totals 12 residues. Germline-derived CDR1 and CDR2 are KGHSH and LQKENI. CDR3 coding DNA: TGTGCCAGCTCACCAAGGAACGACGAGCAGTACTTC. Translated: CASSPRNDEQYF.

The chain recombines TRBV30 with TRBJ1-1; no reliable D call. V was trimmed by 4 bases and J by 5 bases, leaving 11 bases between them. CDR1 and CDR2 from the germline V gene are GTSNPN and SVGIG (reference sequence). This CDR3 is built from 12 residues. The CDR3 DNA reads as TGTGCCTGGACCCATGTGGGGACTGAAGCTTTCTTT. It specifies CAWTHVGTEAFF.

The chain employs TRBV10-3 and TRBJ2-5, with D possibly TRBD2 on 5 matching bases. The V and J ends lost 0 bases and 2 bases respectively, with 13 bases between them. Looked up from germline, CDR1 is ENHRY and CDR2 is SYGVKD. The CDR3 consists of 16 residues. CDR3 sequence: CAISESQVSGQETQYF. The CDR3 DNA reads TGTGCCATCAGTGAGTCTCAAGTAAGCGGTCAAGAGACCCAGTACTTC.

In this sample, this clone turned up a few times. The V and J genes are TRBV5-6 and TRBJ2-5, with 7 nucleotides matching TRBD1. The CDR3 runs 16 residues. V gave up 2 bases and J gave up 0 bases; unmatched junction bases: 7. Germline V CDR1 and CDR2: SGHDT, YYEEEE. This CDR3 is CASSFTTGAYQETQYF. In DNA form, the CDR3 reads TGTGCCAGCAGCTTCACAACAGGGGCGTACCAAGAGACCCAGTACTTC.

This clone came up a few times. V and J are TRBV9 and TRBJ2-1, with TRBD2 matching 12 bases. The CDR3 totals 16 residues. Germline V gene data show CDR1 as SGDLS and CDR2 as YYNGEE. V lost 3 bases and J lost 4; bases outside the gene matches: 5. CDR3 sequence (DNA): TGTGCCAGCAGCGGCCCCCTAGCGGGGGGGTACAATGAGCAGTTCTTC. Its protein product is CASSGPLAGGYNEQFF.

The J gene is TRBJ2-1, the V gene TRBV6-1; D is undetermined. Germline-derived CDR1 and CDR2 are MNHNS and SASEGT. The V and J ends lost 5 bases and 4 bases respectively, with 15 bases between them. The length of the CDR3 is 15 residues. The CDR3 sequence: CASSLTAWGYNEQFF. CDR3 DNA: TGTGCCAGCAGTTTAACAGCGTGGGGATACAATGAGCAGTTCTTC.

This clone has only a few counts. The chain joins TRBV30 to TRBJ2-2; 13 nucleotides align to TRBD2. CDR3 size: 16 residues. CDR1 and CDR2 from the germline V gene are GTSNPN and SVGIG (reference sequence). The ends lost 4 bases at V and 4 bases at J; junction bases unmatched: 6. The CDR3 region is CAWNRGLAGVTGELFF. CDR3 DNA sequence: TGTGCCTGGAACCGCGGACTAGCGGGAGTCACCGGGGAGCTGTTTTTT.

The chain is built from TRBV6-5 and TRBJ2-1; TRBD2 matches 10 bases. Trimming at V came to 4 bases and at J to 4 bases, leaving 4 bases not matched to a gene. Germline CDR1 and CDR2: MNHEY and SVGAGI. There are 15 residues in the CDR3. CDR3: CASSSGLARYNEQFF. CDR3 nucleotide sequence: TGTGCCAGCAGTTCGGGACTAGCGAGATACAATGAGCAGTTCTTC.

V gene TRBV4-1 combines with J gene TRBJ1-1, with D hard to call. The V gene lost 1 base and the J gene lost 5 bases, with 14 bases spanning the gap. Germline V CDR1 and CDR2: MGHRA, YSYEKL. The CDR3 has 15 residues. In DNA form, the CDR3 reads TGCGCCAGCAGCCAAGTGCCCGTCCGGTGGACTGAAGCTTTCTTT. This translates into CASSQVPVRWTEAFF.

V is TRBV5-6 and J is TRBJ1-2; D perhaps matches TRBD1 (6 bases). V lost 2 bases to trimming and J lost 1 base, with 12 bases between them. The CDR3 consists of 15 residues. CDR1 is SGHDT, CDR2 YYEEEE, per germline. The CDR3 reads CASSLWTVDNYGYTF. The CDR3, as DNA: TGTGCCAGCAGCTTATGGACAGTTGATAACTATGGCTACACCTTC.

This clone was seen only a few times. The V gene is TRBV10-3, the J gene TRBJ1-3, with D tentatively TRBD1 (6 bases). The germline CDR1 and CDR2 sequences are ENHRY and SYGVKD. CDR3 length: 13 amino acids. V was clipped by 5 bases and J by 4 bases, with 9 bases between them. The DNA for the CDR3 is TGTGCCATCAGTCCCGGGACAGGAAACACCATATATTTT. Protein sequence: CAISPGTGNTIYF.

There are a few counts of this clone. The CDR3 here is CASKPYNEQFF. CDR3 nucleotides: TGTGCCAGCAAGCCCTACAATGAGCAGTTCTTC. The rearrangement joins TRBV6-1 to TRBJ2-1, with D unclear. The V end lost 7 bases, the J end lost 2 bases, and 3 bases lay between the germline ends. This CDR3 has 11 residues. CDR1 and CDR2 (germline): MNHNS, SASEGT.

The table lists this clone with a few counts. The rearrangement joins TRBV4-2 to TRBJ1-1; no reliable D call. The ends were cut back, 3 bases at V and 11 bases at J, with 16 bases in the middle. Germline values: CDR1 LGHNA, CDR2 YNFKEQ. The CDR3 contains 13 residues. The CDR3: CASSQAKQKRAFF. The DNA for the CDR3 is TGTGCCAGCAGCCAGGCTAAACAAAAAAGGGCTTTCTTT.

The genes are TRBV28 and TRBJ2-7, with D tentatively TRBD1 or TRBD2 (6 bases each). Germline V gene data show CDR1 as MDHEN and CDR2 as SYDVKM. Trimming left V 6 bases short and J 7 bases short, with 13 bases between. The CDR3 length is 12 residues. The CDR3 DNA reads TGTGCCAGCAGCGGGGGCCCTTGGGAGCAGTACGTC. This encodes CASSGGPWEQYV.

J is TRBJ2-7 and V is TRBV9; TRBD2 matches at 9 bases. The CDR3 sequence is 16 residues long. V lost 3 bases to trimming and J lost 5 bases; unmatched junction nucleotides: 12. CDR1 and CDR2 from the germline V gene are SGDLS and YYNGEE. CDR3 nucleotide sequence: TGTGCCAGCAGCGCACTTACCGCGGGAGGGCGGGACGAGCAGTACTTC. Translation: CASSALTAGGRDEQYF.

This clone appeared a few times. CDR3 nucleotides: TGTGCCAGCAGCCCTCTCCACTATTTT. Protein: CASSPLHYF. The gene calls are TRBV7-2 and TRBJ2-3, with D uncertain. Trimming pared 5 bases from V and 15 bases from J, leaving 9 bases between. The CDR3 is 9 residues long. Germline CDR1 SGHTA, CDR2 FQGNSA.

The CDR3 DNA reads as TGTGCCAGCAGTCCGACAGTTAACTATGGCTACACCTTC. It yields the protein CASSPTVNYGYTF. J is TRBJ1-2 and V is TRBV28; D may be TRBD1 (5 bases). V was shortened by 5 bases and J by 1 base, with 8 bases between the two germline ends. CDR3 length: 13 residues. Germline-derived CDR1 and CDR2 are MDHEN and SYDVKM.

This clone was seen more than once but under ten times. The V call is TRBV27, the J call TRBJ1-1, with D possibly matching TRBD1 (5 bases). Germline V gene sequence: CDR1 MNHEY, CDR2 SMNVEV (reference sequence). The CDR3 has 15 amino acids. V was cut by 5 bases and J by 6 bases, with 19 bases left in between. CDR3 sequence (DNA): TGTGCCAGCAGTCAATTAGGTACGGGGCAACCTGAAGCTTTCTTT. Its translation is CASSQLGTGQPEAFF.

V gene TRBV5-4 combines with J gene TRBJ2-5; D call uncertain. Deletions cut 0 bases from V and 1 base from J, with 4 bases between. Germline CDR1 reads SGHNT; CDR2 reads YYREEE (reference sequence). This CDR3 contains 13 residues. The CDR3 protein is CASSLDSQETQYF. For the CDR3, the DNA is TGTGCCAGCAGCTTGGACAGCCAAGAGACCCAGTACTTC.